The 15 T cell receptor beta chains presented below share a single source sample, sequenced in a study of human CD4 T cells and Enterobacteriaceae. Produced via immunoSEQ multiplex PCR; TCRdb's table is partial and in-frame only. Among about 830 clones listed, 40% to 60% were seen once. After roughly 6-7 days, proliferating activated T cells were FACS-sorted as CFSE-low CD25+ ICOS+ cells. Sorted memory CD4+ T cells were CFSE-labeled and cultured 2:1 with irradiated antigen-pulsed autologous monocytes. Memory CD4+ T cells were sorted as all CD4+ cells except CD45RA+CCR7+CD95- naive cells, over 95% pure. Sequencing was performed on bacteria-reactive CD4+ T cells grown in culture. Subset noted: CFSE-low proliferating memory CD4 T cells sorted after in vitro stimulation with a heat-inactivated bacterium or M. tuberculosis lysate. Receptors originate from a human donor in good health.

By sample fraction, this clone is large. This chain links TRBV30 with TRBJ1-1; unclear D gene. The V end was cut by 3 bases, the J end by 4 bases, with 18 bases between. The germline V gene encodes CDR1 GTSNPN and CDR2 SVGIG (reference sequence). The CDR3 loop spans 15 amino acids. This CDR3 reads CAWSPPGRLGTEAFF. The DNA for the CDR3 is TGTGCCTGGAGCCCTCCCGGGAGGTTGGGCACTGAAGCTTTCTTT.

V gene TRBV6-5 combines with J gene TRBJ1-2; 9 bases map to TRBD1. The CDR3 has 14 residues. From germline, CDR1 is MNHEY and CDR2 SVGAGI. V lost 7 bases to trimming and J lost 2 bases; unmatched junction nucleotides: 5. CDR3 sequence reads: CASTRDRENYGYTF. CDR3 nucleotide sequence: TGTGCCAGCACCCGGGACAGGGAAAACTATGGCTACACCTTC.

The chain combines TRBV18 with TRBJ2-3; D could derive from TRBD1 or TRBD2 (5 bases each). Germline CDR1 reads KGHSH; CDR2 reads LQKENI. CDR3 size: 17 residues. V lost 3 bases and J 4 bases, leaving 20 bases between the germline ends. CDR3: CASSPRTGAQWADTQYF. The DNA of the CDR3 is TGTGCCAGCTCACCGCGTACCGGGGCCCAGTGGGCAGATACGCAGTATTTT. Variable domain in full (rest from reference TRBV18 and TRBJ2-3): NAGVMQNPRHLVRRRGQEARLRCSPMKGHSHVYWYRQLPEEGLKFMVYLQKENIIDESGMPKERFSAEFPKEGPSILRIQQVVRGDSAAYFCASSPRTGAQWADTQYFGPGTRLTVL.

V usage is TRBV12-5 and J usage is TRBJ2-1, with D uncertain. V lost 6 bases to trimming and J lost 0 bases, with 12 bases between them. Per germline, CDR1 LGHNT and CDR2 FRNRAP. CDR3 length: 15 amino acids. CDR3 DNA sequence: TGTGCTAGTGGACCCTACCGCGTCTCCTACAATGAGCAGTTCTTC. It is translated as CASGPYRVSYNEQFF.

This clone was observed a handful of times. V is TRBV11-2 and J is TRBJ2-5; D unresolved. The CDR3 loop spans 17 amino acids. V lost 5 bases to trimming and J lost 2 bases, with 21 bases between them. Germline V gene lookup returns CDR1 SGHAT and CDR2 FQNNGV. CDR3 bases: TGTGCCAGCAGCCCAAATATCCTCTCTGGCGGTCAAGAGACCCAGTACTTC. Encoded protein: CASSPNILSGGQETQYF.

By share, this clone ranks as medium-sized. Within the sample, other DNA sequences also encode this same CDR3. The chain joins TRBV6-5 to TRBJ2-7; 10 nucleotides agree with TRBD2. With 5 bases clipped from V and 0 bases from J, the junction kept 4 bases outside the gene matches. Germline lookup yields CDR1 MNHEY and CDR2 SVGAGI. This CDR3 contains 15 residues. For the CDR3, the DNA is TGTGCCAGCAGTCGATCTAGCGGGAGCTCCTACGAGCAGTACTTC. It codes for CASSRSSGSSYEQYF.

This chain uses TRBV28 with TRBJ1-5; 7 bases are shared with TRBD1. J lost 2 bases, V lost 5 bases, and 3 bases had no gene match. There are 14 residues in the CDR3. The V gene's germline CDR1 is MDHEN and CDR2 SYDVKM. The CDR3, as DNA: TGTGCCAGCAGTCGAGGGGGCGGCAATCAGCCCCAGCATTTT. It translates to CASSRGGGNQPQHF.

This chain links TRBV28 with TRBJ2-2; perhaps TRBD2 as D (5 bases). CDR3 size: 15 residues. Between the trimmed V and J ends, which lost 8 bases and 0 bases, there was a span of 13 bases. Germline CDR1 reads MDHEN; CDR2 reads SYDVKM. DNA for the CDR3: TGTGCCAGCTTCCGGGGAGACGCGAACACCGGGGAGCTGTTTTTT. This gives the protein CASFRGDANTGELFF.

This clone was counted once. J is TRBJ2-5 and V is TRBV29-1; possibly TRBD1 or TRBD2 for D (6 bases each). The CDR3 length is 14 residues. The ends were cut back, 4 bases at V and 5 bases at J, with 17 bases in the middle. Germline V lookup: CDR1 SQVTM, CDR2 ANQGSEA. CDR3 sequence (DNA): TGCAGCGTTGCGCCCGGAGGGGGGAGGGAGACCCAGTACTTC. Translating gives CSVAPGGGRETQYF.

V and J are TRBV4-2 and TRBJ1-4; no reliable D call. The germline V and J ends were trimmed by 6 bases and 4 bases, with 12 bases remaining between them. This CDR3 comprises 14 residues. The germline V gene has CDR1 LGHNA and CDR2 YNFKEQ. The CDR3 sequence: CASSRTAFNEKLFF. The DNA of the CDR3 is TGTGCCAGCAGTCGGACGGCCTTTAATGAAAAACTGTTTTTT.

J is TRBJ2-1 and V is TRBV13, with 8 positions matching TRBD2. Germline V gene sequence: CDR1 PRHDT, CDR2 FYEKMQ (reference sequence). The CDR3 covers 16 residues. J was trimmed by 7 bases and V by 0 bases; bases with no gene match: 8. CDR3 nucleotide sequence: TGTGCCAGCAGCTTAGGAGTAGGCGGGAGGTTTAATGAGCAGTTCTTC. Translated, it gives CASSLGVGGRFNEQFF. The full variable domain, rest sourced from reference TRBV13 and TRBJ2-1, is AAGVIQSPRHLIKEKRETATLKCYPIPRHDTVYWYQQGPGQDPQFLISFYEKMQSDKGSIPDRFSAQQFSDYHSELNMSSLELGDSALYFCASSLGVGGRFNEQFFGPGTRLTVL.

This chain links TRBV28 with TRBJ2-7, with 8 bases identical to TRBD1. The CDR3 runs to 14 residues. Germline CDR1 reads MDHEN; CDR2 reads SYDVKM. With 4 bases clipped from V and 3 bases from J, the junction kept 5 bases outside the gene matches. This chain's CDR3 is CASSSPGQVYEQYF. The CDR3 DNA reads TGTGCCAGCAGTTCCCCGGGACAGGTCTACGAGCAGTACTTC.

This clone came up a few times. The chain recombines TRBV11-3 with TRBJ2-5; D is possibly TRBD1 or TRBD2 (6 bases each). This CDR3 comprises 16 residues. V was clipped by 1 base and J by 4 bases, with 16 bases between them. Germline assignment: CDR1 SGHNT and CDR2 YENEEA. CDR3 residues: CASSLVGGRVRETQYF. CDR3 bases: TGTGCCAGCAGCTTAGTAGGGGGGCGAGTAAGAGAGACCCAGTACTTC.

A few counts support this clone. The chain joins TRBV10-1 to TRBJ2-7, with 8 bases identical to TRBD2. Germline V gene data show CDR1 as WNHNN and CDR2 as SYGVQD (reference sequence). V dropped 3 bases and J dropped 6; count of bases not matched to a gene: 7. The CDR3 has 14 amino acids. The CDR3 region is CASSESGRAGEQYF. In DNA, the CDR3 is TGCGCCAGCAGTGAATCCGGGAGGGCCGGCGAGCAGTACTTC.

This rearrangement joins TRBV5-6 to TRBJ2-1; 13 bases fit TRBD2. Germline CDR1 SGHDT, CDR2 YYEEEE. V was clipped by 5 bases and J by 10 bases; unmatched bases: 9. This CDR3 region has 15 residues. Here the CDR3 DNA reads TGTGCCAGCAGACGAGGACTAGCGGGAGCGAGAGAGCAGTTCTTC. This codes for CASRRGLAGAREQFF.